A selection of T cell receptor beta chains follows, all from one sample in a study of PD-1 blockade in mismatch repair-deficient tumors. Some clones are missing from TCRdb's copy, which holds only in-frame ones; the method was immunoSEQ multiplex PCR. The sample has about 79,000 clones; approximately 80% are singletons. Here the sequenced sample was peripheral blood, taken 44 weeks after starting pembrolizumab. These receptors originate from an adult with mismatch repair-deficient cancer. The CDR3 runs from the conserved cysteine through the conserved F or W. D genes are given only for firm matches. Some rows mark clone size as missing; the rest say once, few, many or name a class of expanded clone.

D gene: NA; J gene: TRBJ1-4; V gene: TRBV6-1; clone size: NA; CDR3 protein: CASREYTSPNEKLFF; CDR3 DNA: TGTGCCAGCAGGGAATACACCTCCCCCAATGAAAAACTGTTTTTT
D gene: NA; J gene: TRBJ1-5; V gene: TRBV6-6; clone size: NA; CDR3 protein: CASSPSWNQPQHF; CDR3 DNA: TGTGCCAGCAGCCCTTCGTGGAATCAGCCCCAGCATTTT
D gene: TRBD1; J gene: TRBJ1-4; V gene: TRBV5-1; clone size: NA; CDR3 protein: CASSWDSSKLFF; CDR3 DNA: TGCGCCAGCAGCTGGGACAGTTCAAAACTGTTTTTT
D gene: NA; J gene: TRBJ1-1; V gene: TRBV15; clone size: NA; CDR3 protein: CATSRKRIMNTEAFF; CDR3 DNA: TGTGCCACCAGCAGAAAAAGAATAATGAACACTGAAGCTTTCTTT
D gene: TRBD2; J gene: TRBJ2-1; V gene: TRBV19; clone size: once; CDR3 protein: CASKLAGVINYNEQFF; CDR3 DNA: TGTGCCAGTAAACTAGCGGGAGTTATTAACTACAATGAGCAGTTCTTC
D gene: NA; J gene: TRBJ2-3; V gene: TRBV7-3; clone size: NA; CDR3 protein: CASSLSGSSTDTQYF; CDR3 DNA: TGTGCCAGCAGCCTAAGCGGGTCTAGCACAGATACGCAGTATTTT
D gene: TRBD2; J gene: TRBJ2-1; V gene: TRBV9; clone size: NA; CDR3 protein: CASSVDGLAGVNEQFF; CDR3 DNA: TGTGCCAGCAGCGTAGACGGACTAGCGGGAGTTAATGAGCAGTTCTTC
D gene: NA; J gene: TRBJ1-5; V gene: TRBV6-5; clone size: NA; CDR3 protein: CASTGTPNGQPQHF; CDR3 DNA: TGTGCCAGCACCGGGACACCGAATGGTCAGCCCCAGCATTTT
D gene: NA; J gene: TRBJ2-5; V gene: TRBV7-9; clone size: once; CDR3 protein: CASSLSERGSQTQYF; CDR3 DNA: TGTGCCAGCAGCTTAAGTGAGAGGGGGAGTCAGACCCAGTACTTC
D gene: NA; J gene: TRBJ2-1; V gene: TRBV11-2; clone size: NA; CDR3 protein: CASSLRPWGAGNEQFF; CDR3 DNA: TGTGCCAGCAGCCTACGACCATGGGGAGCTGGCAATGAGCAGTTCTTC
D gene: NA; J gene: TRBJ1-2; V gene: TRBV29-1; clone size: NA; CDR3 protein: CSVERGEGYTF; CDR3 DNA: TGCAGCGTTGAACGTGGGGAGGGCTACACCTTC
D gene: NA; J gene: TRBJ1-2; V gene: TRBV4-3; clone size: NA; CDR3 protein: CASSQDKTENYGYTF; CDR3 DNA: TGCGCCAGCAGCCAAGATAAAACCGAAAACTATGGCTACACCTTC
D gene: NA; J gene: TRBJ2-5; V gene: TRBV10-3; clone size: NA; CDR3 protein: CAIGSSTAQETQYF; CDR3 DNA: TGTGCCATCGGCTCGTCGACAGCCCAAGAGACCCAGTACTTC
D gene: TRBD2; J gene: TRBJ2-1; V gene: TRBV6-6; clone size: NA; CDR3 protein: CASSPGTSGGDEQFF; CDR3 DNA: TGTGCCAGCAGTCCCGGGACTAGCGGGGGCGATGAGCAGTTCTTC
D gene: NA; J gene: TRBJ1-2; V gene: TRBV27; clone size: NA; CDR3 protein: CASSTGGYGYTF; CDR3 DNA: TGTGCCAGCAGTACCGGGGGCTATGGCTACACCTTC
D gene: NA; J gene: TRBJ1-4; V gene: TRBV9; clone size: few; CDR3 protein: CASTKTAATNEKLFF; CDR3 DNA: TGTGCCAGCACCAAGACAGCTGCAACTAATGAAAAACTGTTTTTT
D gene: NA; J gene: TRBJ1-1; V gene: TRBV15; clone size: once; CDR3 protein: CATSLERYPEAFF; CDR3 DNA: TGTGCCACCAGCCTTGAACGATACCCTGAAGCTTTCTTT
D gene: TRBD1; J gene: TRBJ2-1; V gene: TRBV6-1; clone size: NA; CDR3 protein: CASSGGTGGNEQFF; CDR3 DNA: TGTGCCAGCAGTGGGGGGACAGGGGGCAATGAGCAGTTCTTC
D gene: NA; J gene: TRBJ1-2; V gene: TRBV6-1; clone size: NA; CDR3 protein: CASSVRIDYGYTF; CDR3 DNA: TGTGCCAGCAGTGTCAGGATTGACTATGGCTACACCTTC
D gene: NA; J gene: TRBJ2-3; V gene: TRBV19; clone size: NA; CDR3 protein: CASSINTQYF; CDR3 DNA: TGTGCCAGTAGTATTAATACGCAGTATTTT
D gene: NA; J gene: TRBJ1-2; V gene: TRBV7-9; clone size: NA; CDR3 protein: CASSLLPSLNYGYTF; CDR3 DNA: TGTGCCAGCAGCTTACTTCCTTCCTTGAACTATGGCTACACCTTC
D gene: NA; J gene: TRBJ2-5; V gene: TRBV6-5; clone size: once; CDR3 protein: CASRQYDSHQETQYF; CDR3 DNA: TGTGCCAGCAGGCAATATGACAGCCACCAAGAGACCCAGTACTTC
D gene: TRBD1; J gene: TRBJ1-4; V gene: TRBV5-1; clone size: NA; CDR3 protein: CASSPDRDRLSEKLFF; CDR3 DNA: TGCGCCAGCAGCCCGGATCGGGACAGACTCAGTGAAAAACTGTTTTTT
D gene: TRBD2; J gene: TRBJ2-5; V gene: TRBV5-3; clone size: NA; CDR3 protein: CARSAGLAAGETQYF; CDR3 DNA: TGTGCCAGAAGCGCCGGACTAGCGGCGGGAGAGACCCAGTACTTC
D gene: NA; J gene: TRBJ1-2; V gene: TRBV6-5; clone size: medium-sized; CDR3 protein: CASSRSQGNIYGYTF; CDR3 DNA: TGTGCCAGCAGCCGAAGTCAGGGGAATATCTATGGCTACACCTTC
D gene: NA; J gene: TRBJ1-2; V gene: TRBV11-3; clone size: NA; CDR3 protein: CASSPQQGRGYGYTF; CDR3 DNA: TGTGCCAGCAGCCCCCAGCAGGGTAGGGGCTATGGCTACACCTTC
D gene: NA; J gene: TRBJ2-2; V gene: TRBV4-3; clone size: NA; CDR3 protein: CASSPQATGELFF; CDR3 DNA: TGCGCCAGCAGCCCCCAGGCTACCGGGGAGCTGTTTTTT
D gene: TRBD2; J gene: TRBJ2-5; V gene: TRBV6-1; clone size: NA; CDR3 protein: CASSVQLGTSGTVQETQYF; CDR3 DNA: TGTGCCAGCAGTGTACAGCTTGGGACTAGCGGGACGGTCCAAGAGACCCAGTACTTC
D gene: NA; J gene: TRBJ1-1; V gene: TRBV19; clone size: NA; CDR3 protein: CASNPGHLNTEAFF; CDR3 DNA: TGTGCCAGTAACCCGGGACACTTGAACACTGAAGCTTTCTTT
D gene: NA; J gene: TRBJ1-1; V gene: TRBV6-1; clone size: NA; CDR3 protein: CASGEWGGTEAFF; CDR3 DNA: TGTGCCAGCGGTGAGTGGGGGGGAACTGAAGCTTTCTTT
D gene: NA; J gene: TRBJ2-5; V gene: TRBV6-1; clone size: NA; CDR3 protein: CASSEDFREETQYF; CDR3 DNA: TGTGCCAGCAGTGAAGACTTCAGGGAAGAGACCCAGTACTTC
D gene: NA; J gene: TRBJ1-5; V gene: TRBV27; clone size: NA; CDR3 protein: CASSLGGGNQPQHF; CDR3 DNA: TGTGCCAGCAGTTTAGGGGGGGGCAATCAGCCCCAGCATTTT
D gene: NA; J gene: TRBJ2-7; V gene: TRBV11-3; clone size: NA; CDR3 protein: CASTRVADEQYF; CDR3 DNA: TGTGCCAGCACGCGGGTCGCAGACGAGCAGTACTTC
D gene: NA; J gene: TRBJ2-3; V gene: TRBV30; clone size: NA; CDR3 protein: CAWKGPWVNPADTQYF; CDR3 DNA: TGTGCCTGGAAGGGCCCGTGGGTCAATCCGGCAGATACGCAGTATTTT
D gene: NA; J gene: TRBJ1-5; V gene: TRBV19; clone size: NA; CDR3 protein: CASSPNPSLNQPQHF; CDR3 DNA: TGTGCCAGTAGTCCCAACCCCAGCCTCAATCAGCCCCAGCATTTT
D gene: TRBD1; J gene: TRBJ2-7; V gene: TRBV27; clone size: NA; CDR3 protein: CASSSPYRDRGSFGEQYF; CDR3 DNA: TGTGCCAGCAGTTCGCCTTACCGGGACAGGGGATCCTTCGGCGAGCAGTACTTC
D gene: NA; J gene: TRBJ2-7; V gene: TRBV12-5; clone size: many; CDR3 protein: CASGLALRWDTGGVAGASYEQYF; CDR3 DNA: TGTGCTAGTGGTTTGGCATTACGATGGGACACCGGTGGGGTTGCCGGGGCCTCCTACGAGCAGTACTTC
D gene: TRBD1; J gene: TRBJ1-4; V gene: TRBV27; clone size: NA; CDR3 protein: CASSPLTGNNEKLFF; CDR3 DNA: TGTGCCAGCAGTCCCCTGACAGGGAACAATGAAAAACTGTTTTTT
D gene: NA; J gene: TRBJ2-3; V gene: TRBV11-2; clone size: NA; CDR3 protein: CASSLRGLSTDTQYF; CDR3 DNA: TGTGCCAGCAGCTTAAGGGGACTTAGCACAGATACGCAGTATTTT
D gene: NA; J gene: TRBJ1-1; V gene: TRBV4-1; clone size: many; CDR3 protein: CASSQDAGLAFF; CDR3 DNA: TGCGCCAGCAGCCAAGACGCAGGGTTAGCTTTCTTT
D gene: NA; J gene: TRBJ2-1; V gene: TRBV5-4; clone size: NA; CDR3 protein: CASSLRADEQFF; CDR3 DNA: TGTGCCAGCAGCCTTAGAGCGGATGAGCAGTTCTTC